This T cell receptor beta chain emerged from a study of blood T cell repertoires in COVID-19. About the research overall: Specimens from acute and convalescent COVID-19 originated in the United States, Italy and Spain. PBMCs, B-cell-depleted T cells, or T cells were the source of the cDNA or gDNA that made up the material.

Study processing details: From reference gene primer amplification, estimates of nucleated cell counts were derived. This table comes from immunoSEQ multiplex PCR, and its TCRdb copy is limited to in-frame clones, with some not included. The D gene and trimming were derived from the DNA, and the V and J assignments and clone size from that table. Of 180,000 or so clones listed, about 88% are singletons. The CDR3 consists of 18 residues. The V end lost 6 bases, the J end lost 1 base, and 22 bases lay between the germline ends. The V gene's germline CDR1 is MNHEY and CDR2 SMNVEV (reference sequence). The receptor's source is a man aged 18-30 years with acute or convalescent COVID-19. The V gene is TRBV27, the J gene TRBJ1-5, with D possibly TRBD1 on 5 matching bases. The sequenced sample consisted of peripheral blood. CDR3 nucleotides: TGTGCCAGCAGCCCAGGGTCAAAGGGTCGGGTGAGCAATCAGCCCCAGCATTTT. It encodes CASSPGSKGRVSNQPQHF.